This TCR beta chain emerged from a study of shared clonotypes between healthy human individuals. Per germline, CDR1 SGHTA and CDR2 FQGTGA. V was cut by 2 bases and J by 0 bases, with 8 bases left in between. The CDR3 runs 15 residues. At the deep level, the assay was run. The table came from immunoSEQ multiplex PCR; TCRdb's copy has only in-frame clones and leaves some out. The table lists 470,000 or so clones, approximately 84% of them singletons, with more than 9.5% in the top ten. This chain connects TRBV7-3 to TRBJ1-3; no clear D. Sequenced input: PBMCs. This TCR was sampled from a woman in her thirties or forties in good health. Some clones in this sample may be carry-over from other donors' samples. The DNA of the CDR3 is TGTGCCAGCAGCTTATCTGGAAGCTCTGGAAACACCATATATTTT. It codes for CASSLSGSSGNTIYF.